This T cell receptor beta chain is from a study of T cell changes during pregnancy in multiple sclerosis. From germline, CDR1 is MGHDK and CDR2 SYGVNS. This CDR3 contains 15 residues. The V end was cut by 3 bases, the J end by 1 base, with 13 bases between. Here immunoSEQ multiplex PCR was the method, and the copy in TCRdb shows in-frame clones only, minus some. Found here are 39,000 or so clones, approximately 94% of them singletons; the top ten hold roughly 8.1%. The chain couples TRBV25-1 to TRBJ2-7; weak D call: TRBD1 (6 bases). This TCR derives from a female donor with multiple sclerosis, enrolled in a pregnancy study. Sequencing was performed on CD8+ T cells from peripheral blood mononuclear cells, taken in the third trimester of pregnancy. The CDR3 protein is CASSDPSTGSYEQYF. The CDR3 DNA reads TGTGCCAGCAGTGACCCCTCGACAGGATCCTACGAGCAGTACTTC.